Listed below are T cell receptor beta chains from one sample, sequenced in a study of blood T cell repertoires in COVID-19. The assay was immunoSEQ multiplex PCR, and TCRdb's table has in-frame clones only and misses some. The table has roughly 130,000 clones, approximately 87% seen once. The specimen was peripheral blood. The receptors were gathered from a woman in her sixties or seventies with acute or convalescent COVID-19. Each CDR3 is given without its conserved first and last residue. The order of the fields is J gene, D gene, V gene, CDR3 protein. The D gene is left open where the match is weak.

J gene: TRBJ1-1; D gene: .; V gene: TRBV19; CDR3 protein: ASSFLGQIPF
J gene: TRBJ1-3; D gene: .; V gene: TRBV5-4; CDR3 protein: ASSRGQFSSSGNTIY
J gene: TRBJ2-1; D gene: .; V gene: TRBV19; CDR3 protein: ASSIAGLARSYNEQF
J gene: TRBJ2-1; D gene: TRBD2; V gene: TRBV5-1; CDR3 protein: ASSQYFTSGVTYNEQF
J gene: TRBJ1-1; D gene: TRBD1; V gene: TRBV12-3/TRBV12-4; CDR3 protein: ASSRQGNTEAF
J gene: TRBJ1-1; D gene: TRBD1; V gene: TRBV11-2; CDR3 protein: ASSTWPGGLGTEAF
J gene: TRBJ1-3; D gene: .; V gene: TRBV4-1; CDR3 protein: ASSQGSSVADTIY
J gene: TRBJ2-6; D gene: TRBD1; V gene: TRBV4-1; CDR3 protein: ASSQVTGMLSGANVLT
J gene: TRBJ1-6; D gene: TRBD1; V gene: TRBV7-6; CDR3 protein: ASSLATGAESPLH
J gene: TRBJ2-3; D gene: .; V gene: TRBV13; CDR3 protein: ASSWVAVADTQY
J gene: TRBJ2-7; D gene: TRBD1; V gene: TRBV28; CDR3 protein: ASSNFRDSTYEQY
J gene: TRBJ2-7; D gene: .; V gene: TRBV3-1/TRBV3-2; CDR3 protein: ASSQETRARPYEQY
J gene: TRBJ1-2; D gene: .; V gene: TRBV6-6; CDR3 protein: ASSRGSGYGYT
J gene: TRBJ1-1; D gene: .; V gene: TRBV27; CDR3 protein: ASSFQDTNTEAF
J gene: TRBJ2-3; D gene: .; V gene: TRBV19; CDR3 protein: ASSGSSTDTQY
J gene: TRBJ2-5; D gene: TRBD2; V gene: TRBV19; CDR3 protein: ASSPLLANQETQY
J gene: TRBJ2-2; D gene: .; V gene: TRBV9; CDR3 protein: ASSVGAGTNTGELF
J gene: TRBJ1-3; D gene: TRBD1; V gene: TRBV19; CDR3 protein: ASNRGQGPPNSGNTIY
J gene: TRBJ1-1; D gene: .; V gene: TRBV2; CDR3 protein: ASKGKTPRAEAF
J gene: TRBJ1-2; D gene: .; V gene: TRBV28; CDR3 protein: ASSSTDYPYGYT
J gene: TRBJ1-4; D gene: .; V gene: TRBV10-3; CDR3 protein: AISEGLGVGEKLF
J gene: TRBJ1-6; D gene: TRBD1; V gene: TRBV11-2; CDR3 protein: ASSPRTGKTPLH
J gene: TRBJ1-2; D gene: TRBD1; V gene: TRBV3-1/TRBV3-2; CDR3 protein: ASSPEGAHGYT
J gene: TRBJ1-5; D gene: .; V gene: TRBV28; CDR3 protein: ASSFRQVGSPQH
J gene: TRBJ1-1; D gene: TRBD1; V gene: TRBV28; CDR3 protein: ASSLQGTGSIAEAF
J gene: TRBJ1-5; D gene: TRBD1; V gene: TRBV28; CDR3 protein: ASSWDRAQPQH
J gene: TRBJ1-1; D gene: .; V gene: TRBV5-5; CDR3 protein: ASSLDGGDTEAF
J gene: TRBJ2-2; D gene: TRBD2; V gene: TRBV24-1; CDR3 protein: ATSEAGGSTGELF
J gene: TRBJ2-7; D gene: .; V gene: TRBV3-1/TRBV3-2; CDR3 protein: ASSPRQASGEQY
J gene: TRBJ2-1; D gene: TRBD1; V gene: TRBV29-1; CDR3 protein: SVGRTGNNEQF
J gene: TRBJ2-1; D gene: TRBD2; V gene: TRBV6-2/TRBV6-3; CDR3 protein: ASSYVAGVSYNEQF